The clone carrying this T cell receptor (beta chain) was observed many times. The antigen remains undetermined. Germline-derived CDR1 and CDR2 are LGHNA and YNFKEQ. V was cut by 1 base and J by 6 bases, with 16 bases left in between. The CDR3 contains 17 residues. This entry is derived from a study of T-cell memory formation after mild COVID-19. Study-level results: Some clones that responded turned up in pre-infection memory, which suggests that cross-reactive memory joined in.

TCRdb re-called the 5' RACE reads with MiXCR, one entry per CDR3 protein. Among about 84,000 distinct CDR3 sequences listed, about 14% were seen once. The V call is TRBV4-2, the J call TRBJ1-6, with D unclear. The clonotype was recovered from an adult woman who had mild COVID-19 (a few samples of this study predate the infection). Cell type and time point are not known. Sequenced input: PBMCs or a T cell subset sorted from them (not recorded which). The CDR3 DNA reads TGTGCCAGCAGCCAAGCCACCGGGCCGGGTCGTAATTCACCCCTCCACTTT. Amino acids: CASSQATGPGRNSPLHF.